The 32 T cell receptor beta chains given below trace back to one sample, sequenced in a study of post-analysis software for immune sequencing data. Unique molecular identifiers were carried by the TCR beta cDNA libraries. Using its own MiXCR run on the PCR reads, TCRdb lists one record per CDR3 protein. The data show about 200,000 distinct CDR3 sequences, 29% seen once. Broader study findings: Patients carried several TRBV segments more frequently than controls did, and TRBV5-6, TRBV5-1 and TRBV20-1 were among them.

These receptors have no known antigen. The sequenced sample was blood. Every receptor here comes from a girl aged 2-17 years with multiple sclerosis.

V usage is TRBV20-1 and J usage is TRBJ2-7; D unresolved. This CDR3 has 13 residues. The germline V gene encodes CDR1 DFQATT and CDR2 SNEGSKA (reference sequence). V lost 1 base, J lost 7 bases, and 14 bases lay in between. The chain's CDR3 is CSARVPPGNEQYF. In nucleotides, the CDR3 is TGCAGTGCTAGAGTACCCCCCGGCAATGAGCAGTACTTC.

In its sample, this clonotype was seen many times. V is TRBV29-1 and J is TRBJ2-3, with 8 bases lining up with TRBD2. Losses at the gene ends were 6 bases for V and 2 bases for J; bases not matched to a gene: 4. The CDR3 is 13 amino acids. In germline, CDR1 is SQVTM, CDR2 ANQGSEA. This chain's CDR3 is CSVRAGVTDTQYF. The CDR3 DNA reads as TGCAGCGTCCGAGCGGGAGTCACAGATACGCAGTATTTT.

This clonotype was observed many times. V usage is TRBV12-3 or TRBV12-4 and J usage is TRBJ2-3, with 7 bases lining up with TRBD1. With V trimmed by 4 bases and J by 3 bases, 4 bases remained unmatched. CDR3 length: 14 residues. CDR3 region: CASSYTGDTDTQYF. CDR3 nucleotide sequence: TGTGCCAGCAGTTATACAGGGGATACAGATACGCAGTATTTT.

The table lists this clonotype with a few counts. The CDR3 region is CASRLAGVYEQYF. In DNA form, the CDR3 reads TGTGCCAGCAGACTAGCGGGAGTTTACGAGCAGTACTTC. The chain couples TRBV2 to TRBJ2-7, with 11 nucleotides matching TRBD2. The germline V gene encodes CDR1 SNHLY and CDR2 FYNNEI. This CDR3 has 13 amino acids. V lost 6 bases to trimming and J lost 4 bases; unmatched junction nucleotides: 2.

Turning to this clonotype: A read error is possible here, since a much larger clone lies one base away. J is TRBJ2-5 and V is TRBV20-1; D not resolved. Between the trimmed V and J ends, which lost 6 bases and 7 bases, there was a span of 12 bases. Looked up from germline, CDR1 is DFQATT and CDR2 is SNEGSKA (reference sequence). CDR3 length: 11 residues. The CDR3 sequence: CSAPSWGTQYF. CDR3 coding DNA: TGCAGTGCCCCGTCCTGGGGGACCCAGTACTTC.

This clonotype was observed many times. This chain uses TRBV6-5 with TRBJ2-6; D remains unclear. V shed 2 bases and J shed 0 bases, with 17 bases lying between them. This CDR3 spans 19 amino acids. In germline, CDR1 is MNHEY, CDR2 SVGAGI. This chain's CDR3 is CASSYVLGPGGSGANVLTF. As DNA, the CDR3 is TGTGCCAGCAGTTACGTATTGGGCCCGGGTGGCTCTGGGGCCAACGTCCTGACTTTC.

This clonotype has only a few counts. The rearrangement links TRBV5-1 to TRBJ2-7; unclear D gene. The V and J ends lost 2 bases and 0 bases respectively, with 15 bases between them. Germline assignment: CDR1 SGHRS and CDR2 YFSETQ. This CDR3 is built from 16 residues. For the CDR3, the DNA is TGCGCCAGCAGCTTTGGGCGCCGATATTCCTCCTACGAGCAGTACTTC. It codes for CASSFGRRYSSYEQYF.

This clonotype appeared many times. The gene calls are TRBV6-1 and TRBJ2-7, with 12 nucleotides matching TRBD2. Unmatched junction bases numbered 6, after V lost 6 bases and J lost 3 bases. The germline gives CDR1 MNHNS, CDR2 SASEGT. The CDR3 totals 15 residues. This chain's CDR3 is CASSLLAGGFYEQYF. CDR3 in DNA: TGTGCCAGCAGCTTACTAGCGGGGGGATTCTACGAGCAGTACTTC.

The J gene is TRBJ2-1, the V gene TRBV11-2, with TRBD2 as a possible D gene (5 bases). Trimming cost V 8 bases and J 6 bases, with 20 bases left between them. The CDR3 runs to 15 residues. The germline gives CDR1 SGHAT, CDR2 FQNNGV. CDR3 in amino acids: CASAYSSSHGNEQFF. As DNA, the CDR3 is TGTGCCAGCGCCTATTCTAGCTCCCATGGCAATGAGCAGTTCTTC.

This clonotype was recorded once. Here the CDR3 reads CASSEGIRGEQYF. The CDR3 coding sequence is TGTGCCAGCAGTGAGGGTATCCGTGGCGAGCAGTACTTC. V is TRBV6-1 and J is TRBJ2-5; D ambiguous. The better agreement between TRBJ2-7 and the DNA end casts doubt on the J call. This CDR3 region has 13 residues. CDR1 and CDR2 (germline): MNHNS, SASEGT.

This clonotype was picked up many times. V gene TRBV20-1 combines with J gene TRBJ1-2; 7 nucleotides agree with TRBD1. The germline V gene encodes CDR1 DFQATT and CDR2 SNEGSKA (reference sequence). The CDR3 totals 14 residues. Trimming took 5 bases from V and 0 from J; bases not matched to a gene: 6. CDR3 residues: CSAHTGVPNYGYTF. CDR3 sequence (DNA): TGCAGTGCTCATACAGGGGTCCCTAACTATGGCTACACCTTC.

The chain links TRBV5-1 to TRBJ2-2; perhaps D is TRBD1 or TRBD2 (5 bases each). Trimming stripped 0 bases from V and 6 bases from J, with 9 bases between. CDR1 and CDR2 from the germline V gene are SGHRS and YFSETQ. The CDR3 runs to 14 residues. CDR3 nucleotide sequence: TGCGCCAGCAGCTTGGGGGGACCCGCCGGGGAGCTGTTTTTT. The encoded protein is CASSLGGPAGELFF.

This clonotype has only a few counts. The CDR3, as DNA: TGCAGTGCTTTTCCGGGACAGGGCTACGAGCAGTACTTC. Translation gives CSAFPGQGYEQYF. The chain recombines TRBV20-1 with TRBJ2-7; 9 bases align to TRBD1. The trim removed 5 bases at V and 3 bases at J, leaving 5 bases unmatched. Germline-derived CDR1 and CDR2 are DFQATT and SNEGSKA (reference sequence). The CDR3 contains 13 residues.

Points on this clonotype: A junction end diverges from the germline sequence, so it may reflect a read error. For the CDR3, the DNA is TGTGCCAGCAGCCTTACAGGGGGCGAGTCAGATACGCGGTATTTT. Its protein is CASSLTGGESDTRYF. The gene calls are TRBV7-9 and TRBJ2-3; 9 bases map to TRBD1. The CDR3 contains 15 residues. In germline, CDR1 is SEHNR, CDR2 FQNEAQ (reference sequence). Full variable domain (outside the CDR3, taken from reference TRBV7-9 and TRBJ2-3): DTGVSQNPRHKITKRGQNVTFRCDPISEHNRLYWYRQTLGQGPEFLTYFQNEAQLEKSRLLSDRFSAERPKGSFSTLEIQRTEQGDSAMYLCASSLTGGESDTRYFGPGTRLTVL.

This clonotype was seen a few times. The chain combines TRBV7-9 with TRBJ2-2; D is uncertain. CDR3 length: 13 residues. The V end was cut by 5 bases, the J end by 0 bases, with 4 bases between. Germline-derived CDR1 and CDR2 are SEHNR and FQNEAQ (reference sequence). The CDR3 DNA follows: TGTGCCAGCAGCGGTGCGAACACCGGGGAGCTGTTTTTT. It yields the protein CASSGANTGELFF.

Turning to this clonotype: This may arise from a read error, as a much more abundant clone is one base away. V is TRBV3-1 and J is TRBJ1-2; D is possibly TRBD1 (6 bases). Per the germline V gene, CDR1 is LGHDT and CDR2 is YNNKEL (reference sequence). The V gene lost 4 bases and the J gene lost 2 bases, with 11 bases spanning the gap. The CDR3 has 14 residues. CDR3 sequence: CASSRGQRNYGYTF. For the CDR3, the DNA is TGTGCCAGCAGCCGCGGACAGAGGAACTATGGCTACACCTTC.

The chain combines TRBV5-1 with TRBJ1-5, with D uncertain. V dropped 4 bases and J dropped 5 bases, with 10 bases sitting between them. The CDR3 is 13 amino acids. CDR1 is SGHRS, CDR2 YFSETQ, per germline. This CDR3 reads CASSLERHQPQHF. As DNA, the CDR3 is TGCGCCAGCAGCCTGGAGAGGCATCAGCCCCAGCATTTT.

CDR3 nucleotide sequence: TGCAGTGCTAGGGACACAGGGGATAGCAATCAGCCCCAGCATTTT. Its protein product is CSARDTGDSNQPQHF. The V and J genes are TRBV20-1 and TRBJ1-5; 7 bases match TRBD1. Germline values: CDR1 DFQATT, CDR2 SNEGSKA (reference sequence). The CDR3 consists of 15 residues. The trim removed 3 bases at V and 0 bases at J, leaving 5 bases unmatched.

About this clonotype itself: A read error may account for a junction end that differs from germline. The genes are TRBV7-3 and TRBJ2-5, with D maybe TRBD2 (5 bases). The CDR3 runs 13 residues. Germline V gene sequence: CDR1 SGHTA, CDR2 FQGTGA. CDR3 region: CASSSITEETRYF. The CDR3 DNA sequence: TGTGCCAGCAGCTCAATAACGGAGGAGACCCGGTACTTC. Full variable domain (missing parts from reference TRBV7-3 and TRBJ2-5): GAGVSQTPSNKVTEKGKYVELRCDPISGHTALYWYRQSLGQGPEFLIYFQGTGAADDSGLPNDRFFAVRPEGSVSTLKIQRTERGDSAVYLCASSSITEETRYFGPGTRLLVL.

This chain joins TRBV7-2 and TRBJ1-4; D is undetermined. The CDR3 loop spans 13 amino acids. V shed 5 bases and J shed 5 bases, with 9 bases lying between them. CDR1 is SGHTA and CDR2 is FQGNSA in the germline V gene. The CDR3 here is CASSRAVNEKLFF. The CDR3 DNA is TGTGCCAGCAGCCGGGCGGTGAATGAAAAACTGTTTTTT.

The chain recombines TRBV5-1 with TRBJ2-4; D perhaps matches TRBD2 (6 bases). Germline CDR1 is SGHRS and CDR2 is YFSETQ. V was trimmed by 3 bases and J by 0 bases, leaving 13 bases between them. This CDR3 region has 16 residues. The CDR3 region is CASSWEDGVAKNIQYF. The DNA for the CDR3 is TGCGCCAGCAGCTGGGAGGACGGGGTAGCCAAAAACATTCAGTACTTC.

The genes are TRBV12-3 or TRBV12-4 and TRBJ1-1, with D hard to call. The CDR3 length is 14 residues. Between the trimmed V and J ends, which lost 10 bases and 8 bases, there was a span of 23 bases. The DNA of the CDR3 is TGTGCCAACAGCCAATCGACCGGTGACAAGGAAGCTTTCTTT. This encodes CANSQSTGDKEAFF.

In this sample, this clonotype turned up many times. The rearrangement joins TRBV11-2 to TRBJ2-1; D not certain. Looked up from germline, CDR1 is SGHAT and CDR2 is FQNNGV. Trimming pared 5 bases from V and 4 bases from J, leaving 18 bases between. The CDR3 extends over 16 amino acids. CDR3 coding DNA: TGTGCCAGCAGCGGCACTTGGGGTACGAGGTACAATGAGCAGTTCTTC. This encodes CASSGTWGTRYNEQFF.

This clonotype has only a few counts. This may be a read error: a much more frequent sequence differs by one nucleotide. The V gene is TRBV6-5, the J gene TRBJ2-7; D assignment may be TRBD1 or TRBD2 (5 bases each). The CDR3 loop spans 15 amino acids. The V end lost 7 bases, the J end lost 3 bases, and 19 bases lay between the germline ends. Germline V lookup: CDR1 MNHEY, CDR2 SVGAGI. Here the CDR3 DNA reads TGTGCCAGCAAGAAACCGGGACCGGGGTGCTACGAGCAGTACTTC. Its translation is CASKKPGPGCYEQYF.

In its sample, this clonotype was seen a few times. The genes are TRBV20-1 and TRBJ2-1, with 11 nucleotides matching TRBD2. This CDR3 has 15 residues. Germline loops: CDR1 DFQATT, CDR2 SNEGSKA (reference sequence). Trimming removed 5 bases from V and 3 bases from J; junction bases left unmatched: 6. The CDR3 loop is CSAEIAGGLYNEQFF. CDR3 nucleotide sequence: TGCAGTGCTGAAATAGCGGGAGGGCTCTACAATGAGCAGTTCTTC.

Regarding this clonotype: A much larger clonotype is one base distant, so this may be a read error. The V and J genes are TRBV5-6 and TRBJ2-1; D possibly corresponds to TRBD2 (7 bases). The CDR3 contains 15 residues. CDR1 and CDR2 from the germline V gene are SGHDT and YYEEEE. V was pared by 3 bases and J by 6 bases, with 16 bases between. CDR3 residues: CASSWGGLVGNEQFF. The CDR3 DNA follows: TGTGCCAGCAGCTGGGGGGGCCTAGTCGGCAATGAGCAGTTCTTC.

This rearrangement joins TRBV5-1 to TRBJ2-2; the D gene is possibly TRBD2 (5 bases). Germline lookup yields CDR1 SGHRS and CDR2 YFSETQ. This CDR3 has 17 amino acids. V lost 2 bases and J 5 bases, leaving 19 bases between the germline ends. DNA of the CDR3: TGCGCCAGCAGCTTACGTAGAGGACGGGGAAATACCGGGGAGCTGTTTTTT. Encoded protein: CASSLRRGRGNTGELFF.

On this clonotype itself: A clone one base away is much larger, so this may be a read error. The rearrangement joins TRBV2 to TRBJ2-5; a weak D match, TRBD1 (6 bases). The CDR3 length is 16 residues. Germline CDR1 and CDR2: SNHLY and FYNNEI. V was pared by 3 bases and J by 4 bases, with 18 bases between. The CDR3: CASSDGASRGRETQYF. CDR3 DNA sequence: TGTGCCAGCAGTGATGGCGCTTCCAGGGGACGAGAGACCCAGTACTTC.

This rearrangement joins TRBV20-1 to TRBJ1-1, with D possibly matching TRBD1 (6 bases). Looked up from germline, CDR1 is DFQATT and CDR2 is SNEGSKA (reference sequence). V lost 0 bases and J 4 bases, leaving 12 bases between the germline ends. This CDR3 spans 14 amino acids. CDR3 sequence reads: CSARDPGAATEAFF. The CDR3, as DNA: TGCAGTGCTAGAGATCCAGGGGCAGCCACTGAAGCTTTCTTT.

Concerning this clonotype: A much bigger clone sits one base away, suggesting this may be a read error. In nucleotides, the CDR3 is TGTGCCATCAGTGAGTCCGGTAGTGGAAGTTCACCCCTCCACTTT. Its protein product is CAISESGSGSSPLHF. The J gene is TRBJ1-6, the V gene TRBV10-3; no definite D call. CDR3 length: 15 residues. Germline-derived CDR1 and CDR2 are ENHRY and SYGVKD. V lost 0 bases and J 9 bases, leaving 12 bases between the germline ends.

J is TRBJ1-2 and V is TRBV3-1; TRBD1 is a possible D gene (5 bases). Trimming stripped 6 bases from V and 5 bases from J, with 13 bases between. The CDR3 consists of 13 residues. Germline V gene sequence: CDR1 LGHDT, CDR2 YNNKEL (reference sequence). The CDR3 protein is CASSDKRGYGYTF. The CDR3 nucleotides read TGTGCCAGCAGTGATAAGAGGGGATATGGCTACACCTTC.

This clonotype was picked up a small number of times. V usage is TRBV27 and J usage is TRBJ1-5; D not certain. Trimming stripped 5 bases from V and 5 bases from J, with 13 bases between. The germline CDR1 and CDR2 sequences are MNHEY and SMNVEV (reference sequence). CDR3 length equals 14 residues. The CDR3 here is CASSLIGRYQPQHF. The CDR3 DNA reads TGTGCCAGCAGTCTCATCGGTAGATATCAGCCCCAGCATTTT.